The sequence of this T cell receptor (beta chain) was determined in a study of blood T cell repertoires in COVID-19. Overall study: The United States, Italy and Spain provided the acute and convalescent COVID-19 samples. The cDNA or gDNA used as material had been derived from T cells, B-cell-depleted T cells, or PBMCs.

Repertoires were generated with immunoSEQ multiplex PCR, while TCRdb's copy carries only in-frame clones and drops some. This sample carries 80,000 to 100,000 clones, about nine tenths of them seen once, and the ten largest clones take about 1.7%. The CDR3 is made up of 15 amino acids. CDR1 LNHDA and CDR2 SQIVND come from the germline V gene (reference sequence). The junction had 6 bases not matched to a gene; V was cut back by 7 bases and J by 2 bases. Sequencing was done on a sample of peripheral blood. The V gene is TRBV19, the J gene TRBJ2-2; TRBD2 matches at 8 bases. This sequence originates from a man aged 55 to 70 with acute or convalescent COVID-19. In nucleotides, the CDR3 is TGTGCCAGTAATATGGCGGGGGGCAACACCGGGGAGCTGTTTTTT. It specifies CASNMAGGNTGELFF.